The next 18 T cell receptor beta chains were all read from a single sample in a study of vaccination and CD4 T cells after COVID-19. The sample's treatment: roughly 10-day PBMC culture with coronavirus spike peptide pools or control peptides (ViraFEST assay). Oncomine TCR Beta short-read sequencing was applied to DNA from cultured CD4+ T cells. TCRdb fed the PCR reads into MiXCR, producing one record per CDR3 protein. The sample consists of 15,000 to 20,000 distinct CDR3 sequences, 25% to 30% of them appearing once. Antigens for these TCRs are unknown. Specimen: cultured CD4+ T cells from blood. The source of these receptors is a human donor with COVID-19.

This clonotype has more than one count but fewer than ten. The chain joins TRBV7-6 to TRBJ2-5; no clear D. V dropped 5 bases and J dropped 5 bases, with 9 bases sitting between them. Germline V gives CDR1 SGHVS, CDR2 FNYEAQ. This CDR3 is 12 amino acids long. This CDR3 is CASSLTTETQYF. CDR3 nucleotides: TGTGCCAGCAGCCTAACTACGGAGACCCAGTACTTC.

In this sample, this clonotype turned up a few times. The J gene is TRBJ1-6, the V gene TRBV5-4; 9 bases are a match to TRBD1. The CDR3 runs to 16 residues. Looked up from germline, CDR1 is SGHNT and CDR2 is YYREEE (reference sequence). Trimming cost V 4 bases and J 5 bases; bases outside gene matches: 7. Here the CDR3 DNA reads TGTGCCAGCAGCCCTGGGACAGGGAGGGATAATTCACCCCTCCACTTT. Its translation is CASSPGTGRDNSPLHF.

This chain uses TRBV19 with TRBJ2-2, with TRBD2 matching 7 bases. After removal of 7 bases from V and 5 bases from J, the junction contained 13 bases not matched to a gene. Germline V lookup: CDR1 LNHDA, CDR2 SQIVND (reference sequence). This CDR3 is 16 amino acids long. The CDR3 reads CASTLTAGLVTGELFF. The CDR3, as DNA: TGTGCCAGTACCCTCACAGCTGGACTAGTTACCGGGGAGCTGTTTTTT.

This clonotype was observed a handful of times. The V call is TRBV20-1, the J call TRBJ2-5; 14 bases fit TRBD2. Germline assignment: CDR1 DFQATT and CDR2 SNEGSKA (reference sequence). This CDR3 comprises 16 residues. The J segment lost 4 bases and the V segment lost 1 base, leaving 5 bases of the junction unmatched. CDR3 region: CSARGGLAGGRETQYF. As DNA, the CDR3 is TGCAGTGCTAGAGGTGGACTAGCGGGGGGCCGAGAGACCCAGTACTTC.

The chain combines TRBV14 with TRBJ1-2; D unclear. Germline V gene data show CDR1 as SGHDN and CDR2 as FVKESK. The V and J ends lost 0 bases and 8 bases respectively, with 19 bases between them. The CDR3 totals 16 residues. The CDR3 sequence: CASSQDLEGHSRGYTF. The CDR3, as DNA: TGTGCCAGCAGCCAAGATCTAGAAGGGCACTCGAGGGGCTACACCTTC.

This clonotype was seen a few times. This sequence joins TRBV20-1 and TRBJ2-3; 9 bases line up with TRBD2. This CDR3 spans 16 amino acids. J was trimmed by 5 bases and V by 0 bases; bases with no gene match: 9. CDR1 and CDR2 from the germline V gene are DFQATT and SNEGSKA (reference sequence). CDR3 nucleotide sequence: TGCAGTGCTAGAGATAGGGCTAGCGGGGAGTTAGATACGCAGTATTTT. Translating gives CSARDRASGELDTQYF.

The chain links TRBV7-9 to TRBJ2-7, with 8 bases fitting TRBD1. The CDR3 sequence is 14 residues long. V lost 5 bases and J lost 7; bases outside the gene matches: 10. Germline loops: CDR1 SEHNR, CDR2 FQNEAQ (reference sequence). In DNA form, the CDR3 reads TGTGCCAGCAGCCAGACGGACAGGGCGCGTGAGCAGTACTTC. Protein product: CASSQTDRAREQYF.

This clonotype has just a few counts. The chain carries TRBV10-3 and TRBJ1-2; possibly TRBD1 for D (6 bases). Germline CDR1 reads ENHRY; CDR2 reads SYGVKD. The CDR3 spans 15 residues. Deletions cut 9 bases from V and 6 bases from J, with 23 bases between. CDR3 residues: CAMTQGTSDSHGYTF. CDR3 DNA sequence: TGTGCCATGACACAGGGAACAAGTGACAGCCATGGCTACACCTTC.

The chain links TRBV2 to TRBJ2-5; 8 positions agree with TRBD1. V was pared by 6 bases and J by 2 bases, with 8 bases of the junction left unmatched. The CDR3 runs 15 residues. Germline V gene sequence: CDR1 SNHLY, CDR2 FYNNEI. The CDR3 DNA follows: TGTGCCAGCAGCGCCTCTACAGGGGGTCAAGAGACCCAGTACTTC. Translated, it gives CASSASTGGQETQYF.

This chain uses TRBV7-2 with TRBJ2-7, with D possibly being TRBD2 (5 bases). V was cut by 2 bases and J by 5 bases, with 10 bases left in between. CDR1 and CDR2 (germline): SGHTA, FQGNSA. The CDR3 has 13 amino acids. Here the CDR3 reads CASSLSRVDEQYF. The CDR3, as DNA: TGTGCCAGCAGCTTATCGAGGGTCGACGAGCAGTACTTC.

The rearrangement joins TRBV5-4 to TRBJ2-7; 10 bases line up with TRBD1. J lost 3 bases, V lost 4 bases, and 13 bases had no gene match. This CDR3 contains 17 residues. CDR1 SGHNT and CDR2 YYREEE come from the germline V gene (reference sequence). CDR3 protein: CASSPPSGTGDYYEQYF. The CDR3 coding sequence is TGTGCCAGCAGCCCTCCCTCCGGGACAGGGGACTACTACGAGCAGTACTTC. The full variable domain, completed using reference TRBV5-4 and TRBJ2-7, is ETGVTQSPTHLIKTRGQQVTLRCSSQSGHNTVSWYQQALGQGPQFIFQYYREEENGRGNFPPRFSGLQFPNYSSELNVNALELDDSALYLCASSPPSGTGDYYEQYFGPGTRLTVT.

V and J are TRBV19 and TRBJ1-5; no clear D. Germline loops: CDR1 LNHDA, CDR2 SQIVND (reference sequence). The V gene lost 1 base and the J gene lost 7 bases, with 8 bases spanning the gap. The length of the CDR3 is 13 residues. This CDR3 reads CASSIVEGQPQHF. CDR3 DNA sequence: TGTGCCAGTAGTATAGTAGAGGGCCAGCCCCAGCATTTT.

The J gene is TRBJ1-1, the V gene TRBV18; D is uncertain. CDR3 length: 14 amino acids. Trimming removed 2 bases from V and 4 bases from J, with 11 bases in between. CDR1 is KGHSH, CDR2 LQKENI, per germline. CDR3 nucleotide sequence: TGTGCCAGCTCACCATATGAGGTAGTCACTGAAGCTTTCTTT. It translates to CASSPYEVVTEAFF.

This clonotype occurred once. This chain connects TRBV20-1 to TRBJ2-7; 12 positions match TRBD2. CDR1 and CDR2 from the germline V gene are DFQATT and SNEGSKA (reference sequence). V lost 4 bases and J lost 2; bases outside the gene matches: 6. This CDR3 contains 15 residues. CDR3 loop: CSAKKTSGSPYEQYF. The CDR3 nucleotides read TGCAGTGCTAAAAAGACTAGCGGGAGCCCCTACGAGCAGTACTTC.

The V and J genes are TRBV4-2 and TRBJ1-1; possible D gene TRBD1, 5 bases. This CDR3 has 18 residues. The V end lost 4 bases, the J end lost 1 base, and 22 bases lay between the germline ends. CDR1 and CDR2 from the germline V gene are LGHNA and YNFKEQ. CDR3 nucleotides: TGTGCCAGCAGCCCTTGGGGGAGGAGCAGTAAGCCGAACACTGAAGCTTTCTTT. As protein: CASSPWGRSSKPNTEAFF.

The chain links TRBV10-3 to TRBJ2-3, with 13 bases identical to TRBD2. CDR1 is ENHRY, CDR2 SYGVKD, per germline. The trim removed 4 bases at V and 5 bases at J, leaving 3 bases unmatched. The CDR3 contains 15 residues. The CDR3 DNA reads TGTGCCATCAGTGCTCGGACTAGCGGGGGAGATACGCAGTATTTT. It codes for CAISARTSGGDTQYF.

This CDR3 reads CASSPLRTDTQYF. CDR3 nucleotides: TGTGCCAGCAGCCCCCTACGCACAGATACGCAGTATTTT. The rearrangement links TRBV7-2 to TRBJ2-3; D is unclear. The CDR3 is made up of 13 amino acids. Trimming cost V 5 bases and J 1 base, with 7 bases left between them. Germline CDR1 and CDR2: SGHTA and FQGNSA. Filled out from reference TRBV7-2 and TRBJ2-3, the complete variable domain reads GAGVSQSPSNKVTEKGKDVELRCDPISGHTALYWYRQSLGQGLEFLIYFQGNSAPDKSGLPSDRFSAERTGGSVSTLTIQRTQQEDSAVYLCASSPLRTDTQYFGPGTRLTVL.

This clonotype turned up a few times. This chain uses TRBV2 with TRBJ2-5; D remains unclear. The V and J ends lost 7 bases and 0 bases respectively, with 12 bases between them. Germline lookup yields CDR1 SNHLY and CDR2 FYNNEI. The CDR3 is 14 residues long. The CDR3 loop is CASKEGPYQETQYF. In DNA form, the CDR3 reads TGTGCCAGCAAAGAAGGCCCGTACCAAGAGACCCAGTACTTC.